The 22 T cell receptor beta chains below were found in one sample sequenced in a study of radiation and T cells in renal cell carcinoma. Profiled with immunoSEQ multiplex PCR; TCRdb holds only in-frame clones, not every one. The sample contains about 59,000 clones, roughly 79% of which appear only once. Time point noted: baseline pretreatment blood. Treatment given: 15 Gy SBRT to primary tumor, nephrectomy 4 weeks later. The sample in question was blood, obtained from a patient whose treatment included radiotherapy and nephrectomy. These receptors were obtained from a man aged 55-75 years with renal cell carcinoma.

The V call is TRBV5-1, the J call TRBJ2-3; D not certain. The CDR3 runs to 15 residues. Trimming pared 0 bases from V and 1 base from J, leaving 9 bases between. Looked up from germline, CDR1 is SGHRS and CDR2 is YFSETQ. The CDR3 sequence is CASSLARSGTDTQYF. In nucleotides, the CDR3 is TGCGCCAGCAGCTTGGCGCGCAGCGGCACAGATACGCAGTATTTT.

The chain combines TRBV6-5 with TRBJ2-1, with 9 bases that match TRBD1. The V and J ends lost 2 bases and 9 bases, in that order; junction bases with no gene match: 5. The CDR3 is made up of 14 amino acids. Germline values: CDR1 MNHEY, CDR2 SVGAGI. CDR3 region: CASSYVTGGGEQFF. The CDR3 coding sequence is TGTGCCAGCAGTTACGTTACAGGGGGCGGTGAGCAGTTCTTC.

J is TRBJ1-5 and V is TRBV19; D ambiguous. The ends were cut back, 3 bases at V and 7 bases at J, with 7 bases in the middle. The germline CDR1 and CDR2 sequences are LNHDA and SQIVND (reference sequence). The CDR3 has 12 residues. The CDR3 DNA sequence: TGTGCCAGTAGTATTGATGAGCAGCCCCAGCATTTT. Its translation is CASSIDEQPQHF.

The V call is TRBV6-5, the J call TRBJ1-4; D gene unclear. Germline CDR1 and CDR2: MNHEY and SVGAGI. This CDR3 contains 14 residues. Trimming removed 0 bases at V and 4 bases at J, with 6 bases between. For the CDR3, the DNA is TGTGCCAGCAGTTACTCGAGCTATAATGAAAAACTGTTTTTT. Translation: CASSYSSYNEKLFF.

The V gene is TRBV21-1, the J gene TRBJ2-3; the D segment call TRBD2 is taken from the table without a DNA check. TRBV21-1 is labeled a pseudogene. The CDR3 has 20 residues. CDR3 loop: CASSKSGSEQPLQGTDTQYF. CDR3 DNA: TGTGCCAGCAGCAAAAGCGGCAGCGAGCAACCCCTTCAGGGCACAGATACGCAGTATTTT.

The genes are TRBV7-2 and TRBJ1-5; D uncertain. Per the germline V gene, CDR1 is SGHTA and CDR2 is FQGNSA. This CDR3 comprises 13 residues. The germline V and J ends were trimmed by 2 bases and 10 bases, with 12 bases remaining between them. Here the CDR3 DNA reads TGTGCCAGCAGCTTATCTCTGGCATCTCCCCAGCATTTT. Translation gives CASSLSLASPQHF.

V is TRBV18 and J is TRBJ2-1; D gene ambiguous. V was trimmed by 3 bases and J by 3 bases, leaving 6 bases between them. The V gene's germline CDR1 is KGHSH and CDR2 LQKENI. The CDR3 runs 13 residues. CDR3 DNA: TGTGCCAGCTCACCGGTGGGCTACAATGAGCAGTTCTTC. It yields the protein CASSPVGYNEQFF.

The chain uses TRBV30 and TRBJ1-3, with D perhaps TRBD1 (5 bases). CDR3 size: 14 residues. With 3 bases removed from V and 5 bases from J, the gap between germline ends came to 14 bases. Germline V lookup: CDR1 GTSNPN, CDR2 SVGIG (reference sequence). CDR3 sequence (DNA): TGTGCCTGGAGGAGCCGCAGGGCGAGAAACACCATATATTTT. Protein sequence: CAWRSRRARNTIYF.

The genes are TRBV5-4 and TRBJ1-2, with D perhaps TRBD1 (6 bases). CDR3 size: 14 residues. Trimming removed 4 bases from V and 7 bases from J, with 17 bases in between. CDR1 is SGHNT, CDR2 YYREEE, per germline (reference sequence). CDR3 protein: CASSAQVGGPGYTF. The CDR3 bases are TGTGCCAGCAGCGCTCAAGTAGGGGGGCCTGGCTACACCTTC. The full variable domain, in which reference TRBV5-4 and TRBJ1-2 provide the parts outside the CDR3, is ETGVTQSPTHLIKTRGQQVTLRCSSQSGHNTVSWYQQALGQGPQFIFQYYREEENGRGNFPPRFSGLQFPNYSSELNVNALELDDSALYLCASSAQVGGPGYTFGSGTRLTVV.

This rearrangement joins TRBV19 to TRBJ1-5; 10 bases match TRBD1. The CDR3 loop spans 15 amino acids. V shed 6 bases, J shed 3 bases, and the junction held 5 bases outside the gene matches. Germline CDR1 is LNHDA and CDR2 is SQIVND (reference sequence). The chain's CDR3 is CASRVTGGNNQPQHF. The CDR3, as DNA: TGTGCCAGTAGGGTGACAGGGGGCAACAATCAGCCCCAGCATTTT. Full variable domain (remainder filled in from reference TRBV19 and TRBJ1-5): DGGITQSPKYLFRKEGQNVTLSCEQNLNHDAMYWYRQDPGQGLRLIYYSQIVNDFQKGDIAEGYSVSREKKESFPLTVTSAQKNPTAFYLCASRVTGGNNQPQHFGDGTRLSIL.

The J gene is TRBJ2-7, the V gene TRBV30; D is possibly TRBD2 (6 bases). Germline CDR1 GTSNPN, CDR2 SVGIG (reference sequence). This CDR3 contains 14 residues. V lost 0 bases, J lost 6 bases, and 15 bases lay in between. Here the CDR3 reads CAWSVSGGTFEQYF. The CDR3 coding sequence is TGTGCCTGGAGTGTATCTGGGGGGACTTTCGAGCAGTACTTC.

The chain recombines TRBV9 with TRBJ2-1; 11 nucleotides line up with TRBD2. Trimming cost V 2 bases and J 7 bases; bases outside gene matches: 5. The CDR3 spans 15 residues. CDR1 SGDLS and CDR2 YYNGEE come from the germline V gene. This CDR3 is CASSVLAGGGNEQFF. CDR3 in DNA: TGTGCCAGCAGCGTTTTAGCGGGAGGGGGGAATGAGCAGTTCTTC. Full variable domain (outside the CDR3, taken from reference TRBV9 and TRBJ2-1): DSGVTQTPKHLITATGQRVTLRCSPRSGDLSVYWYQQSLDQGLQFLIQYYNGEERAKGNILERFSAQQFPDLHSELNLSSLELGDSALYFCASSVLAGGGNEQFFGPGTRLTVL.

The chain is built from TRBV4-3 and TRBJ1-2; D is ambiguous. Germline assignment: CDR1 LGHNA and CDR2 YSLEER. The CDR3 is 14 residues long. V dropped 0 bases and J dropped 4 bases, with 9 bases sitting between them. The CDR3 protein is CASSQEYGLYGYTF. In DNA form, the CDR3 reads TGCGCCAGCAGCCAAGAATACGGCCTCTATGGCTACACCTTC.

J is TRBJ2-2 and V is TRBV5-1; 9 nucleotides align to TRBD2. The trim removed 2 bases at V and 1 base at J, leaving 6 bases unmatched. The CDR3 contains 17 residues. Germline V CDR1 and CDR2: SGHRS, YFSETQ. The CDR3 region is CASSFVTSGKNTGELFF. CDR3 sequence (DNA): TGCGCCAGCAGCTTCGTGACTAGCGGAAAGAACACCGGGGAGCTGTTTTTT.

This sequence joins TRBV7-2 and TRBJ2-3; D is ambiguous. The CDR3 length is 14 residues. CDR1 is SGHTA and CDR2 is FQGNSA in the germline V gene. V was trimmed by 1 base and J by 2 bases, leaving 7 bases between them. CDR3 protein: CASSLDSFTDTQYF. The CDR3 DNA is TGTGCCAGCAGCTTAGACTCGTTCACAGATACGCAGTATTTT.

This clone was observed once. The chain recombines TRBV30 with TRBJ1-3; unclear D gene. Germline V lookup: CDR1 GTSNPN, CDR2 SVGIG (reference sequence). Trimming pared 0 bases from V and 4 bases from J, leaving 7 bases between. The CDR3 consists of 13 residues. The CDR3 sequence: CAWSVAGGNTIYF. CDR3 coding DNA: TGTGCCTGGAGTGTAGCGGGGGGAAACACCATATATTTT.

This chain joins TRBV29-1 and TRBJ2-7, with 7 positions matching TRBD1. The trim removed 5 bases at V and 1 base at J, leaving 5 bases unmatched. From germline, CDR1 is SQVTM and CDR2 ANQGSEA. The CDR3 runs 13 residues. Here the CDR3 reads CSVTIQGSYEQYV. The CDR3 nucleotides read TGCAGCGTTACAATACAGGGGTCCTACGAGCAGTACGTC.

The J gene is TRBJ2-4, the V gene TRBV7-2; D ambiguous. V lost 5 bases and J lost 2, with 10 bases in between. The CDR3 sequence is 14 residues long. CDR1 and CDR2 (germline): SGHTA, FQGNSA. Here the CDR3 reads CASSLGWTKNIQYF. The CDR3 DNA reads TGTGCCAGCAGCCTCGGATGGACCAAAAACATTCAGTACTTC.

Note on this clone: One end of the junction fails to match germline, which may point to a read error. The rearrangement joins TRBV4-3 to TRBJ2-1; a weak D match, TRBD2 (6 bases). Germline-derived CDR1 and CDR2 are LGHNA and YSLEER. This CDR3 has 15 amino acids. CDR3: CVSSQEGHRGYEQFF. The CDR3 region has the DNA TGCGTCAGCAGCCAAGAAGGTCATCGGGGGTATGAGCAGTTCTTC.

The rearrangement uses TRBV29-1 and TRBJ1-1; D may be TRBD1 (5 bases). Germline V gene sequence: CDR1 SQVTM, CDR2 ANQGSEA. The CDR3 has 15 residues. V lost 0 bases and J lost 4, with 15 bases in between. DNA for the CDR3: TGCAGCGTTGAAGAATGGGGGTCGGAGAGCACTGAAGCTTTCTTT. Translated: CSVEEWGSESTEAFF.

The rearrangement uses TRBV27 and TRBJ2-7, with 12 bases aligning to TRBD1. With 8 bases clipped from V and 5 bases from J, the junction kept 7 bases outside the gene matches. The CDR3 length is 14 residues. Germline V gene data show CDR1 as MNHEY and CDR2 as SMNVEV (reference sequence). CDR3 nucleotide sequence: TGTGCCAGCCCGTCCGGGACAGGGGGCCACGAGCAGTACGTC. It codes for CASPSGTGGHEQYV.

The chain combines TRBV5-6 with TRBJ2-7; 8 bases agree with TRBD1. CDR1 is SGHDT, CDR2 YYEEEE, per germline. V was pared by 4 bases and J by 4 bases, with 13 bases of the junction left unmatched. CDR3 length: 16 amino acids. This chain's CDR3 is CASSRTGPPYAYEQYF. In DNA form, the CDR3 reads TGTGCCAGCAGCCGGACAGGGCCCCCTTATGCTTACGAGCAGTACTTC.